There are many counts of the clone carrying this TCR beta chain. This sample is drawn from a study of T cell repertoires in cytomegalovirus infection. On the study more broadly: Evidence of both CMV infection and a matching HLA type came from public TCR beta signatures.

TCRdb recomputed calls from the reads with MiXCR, one row per CDR3 protein. This table holds approximately 170,000 distinct CDR3 sequences, around an eighth found once. Germline CDR1 SEHNR, CDR2 FQNEAQ (reference sequence). V was trimmed by 3 bases and J by 2 bases, leaving 7 bases between them. This CDR3 is built from 13 residues. The genes are TRBV7-9 and TRBJ2-5; no clear D. The TCR was taken from a human donor in good health (CMV status not recorded). Some clones in this sample may be carry-over from other donors' samples. The sequencing sample was made of PBMCs. The CDR3 nucleotides are TGTGCCAGCAGCTTCGCAGTTCAAGAGACCCAGTACTTC. This gives the protein CASSFAVQETQYF.